This TCR beta chain originates from a study of identical twins. TCRdb ran MiXCR on the 5' RACE reads and lists one entry per CDR3 protein. This sample has around 470,000 distinct CDR3 sequences, with about 14% found just once. The CDR3 covers 15 residues. Trimming pared 6 bases from V and 4 bases from J, leaving 16 bases between. Study results and limitations: Zero-insertion analyses were open to partial confounding by invariant MAIT and iNKT cells.

This clonotype was seen repeatedly, ten times or more. As yet, its antigen is unknown. These data also featured in a second study, about yellow fever vaccine responses in identical twins.

The V call is TRBV12-3 or TRBV12-4, the J call TRBJ1-5, with D perhaps TRBD1 (6 bases). The sequenced sample consisted of CD4+ T cells sorted from blood. This TCR came from a woman under 30 in good health. The CDR3 here is CASRKDSVLNQPQHF. The CDR3, as DNA: TGTGCCAGCAGAAAGGACAGCGTCTTAAATCAGCCCCAGCATTTT.